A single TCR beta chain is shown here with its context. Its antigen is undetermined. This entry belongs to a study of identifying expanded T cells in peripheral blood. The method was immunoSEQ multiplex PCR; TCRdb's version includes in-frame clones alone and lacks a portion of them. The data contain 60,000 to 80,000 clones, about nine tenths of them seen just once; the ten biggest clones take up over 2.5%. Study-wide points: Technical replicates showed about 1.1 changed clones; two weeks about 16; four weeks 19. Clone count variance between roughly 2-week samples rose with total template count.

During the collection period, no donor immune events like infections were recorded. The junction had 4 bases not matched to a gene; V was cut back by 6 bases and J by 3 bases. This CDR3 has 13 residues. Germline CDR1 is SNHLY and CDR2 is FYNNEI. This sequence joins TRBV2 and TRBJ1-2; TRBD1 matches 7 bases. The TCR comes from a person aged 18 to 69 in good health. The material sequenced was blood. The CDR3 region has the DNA TGTGCCAGCAGCCCCGGACAGGACTATGGCTACACCTTC. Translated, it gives CASSPGQDYGYTF.